This passage covers 14 T cell receptor beta chains from one sample sequenced in a study of memory CD4+ T cells and cytomegalovirus serostatus. Sequenced by immunoSEQ multiplex PCR; TCRdb stores in-frame clones only, minus some. This table has about 53,000 clones, 80% to 90% appearing once. The sort gate was single viable CD3+CD4+CD8-CD45RO+ cells for memory CD4+ T cells. The sequencing input was memory CD4+ T cells from blood. The receptors shown here come from an adult in good health and CMV-seronegative.

The chain recombines TRBV10-3 with TRBJ2-3; D is undetermined. The V and J ends lost 8 bases and 2 bases respectively, with 8 bases between them. Germline V lookup: CDR1 ENHRY, CDR2 SYGVKD. The CDR3 contains 12 residues. The CDR3 bases are TGTGCCATCGCATACAACACAGATACGCAGTATTTT. This encodes CAIAYNTDTQYF.

V gene TRBV27 combines with J gene TRBJ2-2; the D is unclear. CDR1 and CDR2 from the germline V gene are MNHEY and SMNVEV (reference sequence). The CDR3 totals 16 residues. Between the trimmed V and J ends, which lost 6 bases and 0 bases, there was a span of 14 bases. The CDR3 DNA is TGTGCCAGCAGGACCCGAGCGTCCTCGAACACCGGGGAGCTGTTTTTT. Translating gives CASRTRASSNTGELFF.

The rearrangement joins TRBV30 to TRBJ2-2; possibly TRBD2 for D (6 bases). The length of the CDR3 is 13 residues. With 2 bases removed from V and 10 bases from J, the gap between germline ends came to 14 bases. Germline lookup yields CDR1 GTSNPN and CDR2 SVGIG (reference sequence). The CDR3 coding sequence is TGTGCCTGGAGTTTGCCGGGACTTCTGGAGCTGTTTTTT. As protein: CAWSLPGLLELFF.

This chain uses TRBV7-3 with TRBJ1-1; TRBD1 matches at 8 bases. Germline CDR1 SGHTA, CDR2 FQGTGA. The CDR3 has 14 residues. V gave up 5 bases and J gave up 5 bases; unmatched junction bases: 7. The CDR3 spells CASSEQGGRTEAFF. In nucleotides, the CDR3 is TGTGCCAGCAGCGAACAGGGGGGGCGGACTGAAGCTTTCTTT.

V usage is TRBV25-1 and J usage is TRBJ1-2, with a tentative D call TRBD1 (6 bases). Germline V gene sequence: CDR1 MGHDK, CDR2 SYGVNS. The CDR3 contains 14 residues. The ends were cut back, 3 bases at V and 8 bases at J, with 16 bases in the middle. This chain's CDR3 is CASSDSGITGGYTF. In nucleotides, the CDR3 is TGTGCCAGCAGTGACTCAGGGATAACAGGGGGCTACACCTTC.

This clone was seen more than once but under ten times. The chain is built from TRBV4-2 and TRBJ1-3, with D tentatively TRBD1 (5 bases). V gave up 0 bases and J gave up 2 bases, with 14 bases separating them. The V gene's germline CDR1 is LGHNA and CDR2 YNFKEQ. This CDR3 is built from 17 residues. CDR3 amino acids: CASSQDSTQGAGNTIYF. The DNA of the CDR3 is TGTGCCAGCAGCCAAGATTCGACGCAAGGGGCTGGAAACACCATATATTTT.

This sequence joins TRBV9 and TRBJ2-5; 9 bases match TRBD1. This CDR3 has 15 amino acids. The trim removed 3 bases at V and 3 bases at J, leaving 6 bases unmatched. Per germline, CDR1 SGDLS and CDR2 YYNGEE. CDR3 nucleotides: TGTGCCAGCAGCGATAGAGGGACAGGGAAAGAGACCCAGTACTTC. Protein sequence: CASSDRGTGKETQYF.

This clone was seen once. The chain combines TRBV14 with TRBJ2-4; tentative D call: TRBD1 (6 bases). The germline V gene has CDR1 SGHDN and CDR2 FVKESK. This CDR3 region has 16 residues. V lost 2 bases and J lost 2, with 13 bases in between. CDR3 sequence (DNA): TGTGCCAGCAGCCAACGGGCAGGGGACCCCAAAAACATTCAGTACTTC. It translates to CASSQRAGDPKNIQYF.

This chain connects TRBV9 to TRBJ1-5; D remains unclear. This CDR3 region has 14 residues. Trimming cost V 0 bases and J 6 bases, with 10 bases left between them. Germline-derived CDR1 and CDR2 are SGDLS and YYNGEE. The CDR3 DNA reads TGTGCCAGCAGCGTAGGAGGAACAAGTCAGCCCCAGCATTTT. Its protein product is CASSVGGTSQPQHF.

This chain uses TRBV6-6 with TRBJ2-7; 9 bases line up with TRBD1. The CDR3 runs to 15 residues. After removal of 2 bases from V and 2 bases from J, the junction contained 4 bases not matched to a gene. In germline, CDR1 is MNHNY, CDR2 SVGAGI (reference sequence). The CDR3 sequence is CASSYVDRGPYEQYF. DNA of the CDR3: TGTGCCAGCAGTTACGTGGACAGGGGCCCCTACGAGCAGTACTTC.

DNA for the CDR3: TGTGCCAGCAGCTTAGGGGACAGGGAGTACACTGAAGCTTTCTTT. This translates into CASSLGDREYTEAFF. V and J are TRBV7-2 and TRBJ1-1; 9 bases line up with TRBD1. The germline CDR1 and CDR2 sequences are SGHTA and FQGNSA. The CDR3 length is 15 residues. V lost 1 base and J lost 3; bases outside the gene matches: 3.

A remark on this clone: Other nucleotide sequences in the sample specify the same CDR3. The chain couples TRBV7-9 to TRBJ1-1, with D tentatively TRBD1 (5 bases). Trimming removed 1 base from V and 1 base from J, with 10 bases in between. The CDR3 runs to 15 residues. The germline gives CDR1 SEHNR, CDR2 FQNEAQ (reference sequence). For the CDR3, the DNA is TGTGCCAGCAGCTTAGGAGTGGGGCCGAACACTGAAGCTTTCTTT. Translation gives CASSLGVGPNTEAFF.

This chain uses TRBV5-1 with TRBJ2-2, with D tentatively TRBD1 (5 bases). The CDR3 extends over 14 amino acids. Trimming pared 2 bases from V and 0 bases from J, leaving 5 bases between. Germline V gene lookup returns CDR1 SGHRS and CDR2 YFSETQ. Written as DNA, the CDR3 is TGCGCCAGCAGCTTACAGGCGAACACCGGGGAGCTGTTTTTT. Translating it yields CASSLQANTGELFF.

The sample holds a few counts of this clone. The chain combines TRBV7-8 with TRBJ2-7; no reliable D call. V shed 7 bases and J shed 2 bases, with 15 bases lying between them. CDR3 length equals 14 residues. The V gene's germline CDR1 is SGHVS and CDR2 FQNEAQ. For the CDR3, the DNA is TGTGCCAGCACCCAAAGGGCGGAAACCTACGAGCAGTACTTC. It is translated as CASTQRAETYEQYF. The variable domain in full, with the rest retrieved from reference TRBV7-8 and TRBJ2-7, is GAGVSQSPRYKVAKRGQDVALRCDPISGHVSLFWYQQALGQGPEFLTYFQNEAQLDKSGLPSDRFFAERPEGSVSTLKIQRTQQEDSAVYLCASTQRAETYEQYFGPGTRLTVT.